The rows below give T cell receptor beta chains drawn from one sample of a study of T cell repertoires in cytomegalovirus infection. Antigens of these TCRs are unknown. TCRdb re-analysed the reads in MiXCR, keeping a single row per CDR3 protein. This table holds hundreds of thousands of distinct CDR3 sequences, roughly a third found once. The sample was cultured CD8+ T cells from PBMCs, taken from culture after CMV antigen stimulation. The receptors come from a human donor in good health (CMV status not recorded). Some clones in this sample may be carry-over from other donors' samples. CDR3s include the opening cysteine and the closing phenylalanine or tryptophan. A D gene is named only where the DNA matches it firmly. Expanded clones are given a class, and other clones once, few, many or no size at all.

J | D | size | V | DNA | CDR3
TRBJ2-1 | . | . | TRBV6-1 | TGTGCCAGCAGTGAATGGGGGGCCGTCTCCTACAATGAGCAGTTCTTC | CASSEWGAVSYNEQFF
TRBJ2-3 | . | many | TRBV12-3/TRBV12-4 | TGTGCCAGCAGCGAAGATACGCAGTATTTT | CASSEDTQYF
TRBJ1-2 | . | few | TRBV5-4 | TGTGCCAGCAGCTCCTCATGGGGGCTTAACTATGGCTACACCTTC | CASSSSWGLNYGYTF
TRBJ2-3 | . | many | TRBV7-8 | TGTGCCAGCAGCCCTTCGGCGGGGACGACAGATACGCAGTATTTT | CASSPSAGTTDTQYF
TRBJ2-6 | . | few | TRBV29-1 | TGCAGCGTTTCGGGGGGAGAGGGGGTTGGGGCCAACGTCCTGACTTTC | CSVSGGEGVGANVLTF
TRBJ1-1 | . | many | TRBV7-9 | TGTGAGTTACGGGGAGGTACCTTGAACACTGAAGCTTTCTTT | CELRGGTLNTEAFF
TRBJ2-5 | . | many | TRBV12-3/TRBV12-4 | TGTGCCAGCAGTTTACAACAAGAGACCCAGTACTTC | CASSLQQETQYF
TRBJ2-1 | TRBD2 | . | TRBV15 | TGTGCCACCAGCAGCCTAGCGGGAGACTACAATGAGCAGTTCTTC | CATSSLAGDYNEQFF
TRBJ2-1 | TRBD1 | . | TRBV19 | TGTGCCAGTAGTATATTACGGGACAGGGTCAATGAGCAGTTCTTC | CASSILRDRVNEQFF
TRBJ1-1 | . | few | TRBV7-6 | TGTGCCAGCAGCTTAGAGGGGGAGTTGAACACTGAAGCTTTCTTT | CASSLEGELNTEAFF
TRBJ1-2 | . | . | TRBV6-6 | TGTGCCAGCAGATCCCCTGTAGAGGGGTATTTTGGCTACACCTTC | CASRSPVEGYFGYTF
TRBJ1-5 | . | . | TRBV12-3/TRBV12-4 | TGTGCCAGCAGTCCCGATGGTGGCAGTCAGCCCCAGCATTTT | CASSPDGGSQPQHF
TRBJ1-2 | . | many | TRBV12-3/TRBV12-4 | TGTGCCAGCAGTACACCGGGGGTCCGAGGCTACACCTTC | CASSTPGVRGYTF
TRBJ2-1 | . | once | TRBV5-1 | TGCGCCAGCAGCTGGCGGACGGATAGCTCCTACAATGAGCAGTTCTTC | CASSWRTDSSYNEQFF
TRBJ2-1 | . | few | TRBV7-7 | TGTGCTAGCCCGAAACCCCCCTCGTCCTACAATGAGCAGTTCTTC | CASPKPPSSYNEQFF
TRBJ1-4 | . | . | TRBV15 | TGTGCCACCAGCAGGTTTGGTGGGGAAAAACTGTTTTTT | CATSRFGGEKLFF
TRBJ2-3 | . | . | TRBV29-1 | TGCAGCGTTGAAGGCCTCAGCACAGATACGCAGTATTTT | CSVEGLSTDTQYF